Each of the 15 T cell receptor beta chains below was sequenced from the same sample in a study of blood T cells in healthy people across ages. Through a sample-barcoded 5' primer and a J-beta primer mix, a second PCR was run for roughly 6 to 12 cycles. TCRdb itself ran the 5' RACE reads through MiXCR, one entry per CDR3 protein. Altogether nearly 800,000 distinct CDR3 sequences are present, roughly three fifths being singletons, with the ten largest covering 20% to 30%. Specimen: blood. These receptors were collected from a man between 40 and 49 years old in good health.

This clonotype was seen once. This sequence joins TRBV6-6 and TRBJ1-2; 8 nucleotides align to TRBD1. CDR3 length: 15 residues. Germline CDR1 reads MNHNY; CDR2 reads SVGAGI (reference sequence). V trimming: 5 bases; J trimming: 2 bases; junction bases outside the gene matches: 7. CDR3 sequence reads: CASSPGTGLNYGYTF. DNA for the CDR3: TGTGCCAGCAGTCCTGGGACAGGCCTCAACTATGGCTACACCTTC.

The chain links TRBV9 to TRBJ2-5; 11 nucleotides align to TRBD1. CDR3 length: 15 amino acids. Trimming at V came to 2 bases and at J to 9 bases, leaving 9 bases not matched to a gene. The germline gives CDR1 SGDLS, CDR2 YYNGEE. CDR3 in amino acids: CASSVGTGGARAQYF. The CDR3 bases are TGTGCCAGCAGCGTGGGGACAGGGGGGGCGAGGGCCCAGTACTTC.

The chain links TRBV20-1 to TRBJ2-7; 7 nucleotides align to TRBD2. Germline CDR1 reads DFQATT; CDR2 reads SNEGSKA (reference sequence). V shed 4 bases and J 5 bases; nucleotides not matched to a gene: 8. This CDR3 spans 13 amino acids. In DNA form, the CDR3 reads TGCAGTGCTAAAATGCCAGGGAGGGACGAGCAGTACTTC. It codes for CSAKMPGRDEQYF.

In its sample, this clonotype was seen a few times. The genes are TRBV27 and TRBJ1-5, with 8 bases that match TRBD1. There are 14 residues in the CDR3. Looked up from germline, CDR1 is MNHEY and CDR2 is SMNVEV (reference sequence). V lost 6 bases, J lost 7 bases, and 8 bases stayed unmatched. The CDR3, as DNA: TGTGCCAGCAGGCTCGGACAGGGCAGCCAGCCCCAGCATTTT. Protein product: CASRLGQGSQPQHF.

The gene calls are TRBV11-3 and TRBJ2-7, with 10 bases that match TRBD1. The CDR3 sequence is 17 residues long. The V segment lost 5 bases and the J segment 0 bases; nucleotides outside the gene matches: 10. The V gene's germline CDR1 is SGHNT and CDR2 YENEEA. The CDR3 region has the DNA TGTGCCAGCAGCCCAAAGCGGGACAGGGGTTTCTCCTACGAGCAGTACTTC. It yields the protein CASSPKRDRGFSYEQYF.

The rearrangement joins TRBV18 to TRBJ2-5, with 15 positions matching TRBD2. This CDR3 spans 14 amino acids. With 2 bases clipped from V and 11 bases from J, the junction kept 3 bases outside the gene matches. In germline, CDR1 is KGHSH, CDR2 LQKENI. The CDR3 DNA reads as TGTGCCAGCTCACCAGGACTAGCGGGGGGGCAGCAGTACTTC. Protein sequence: CASSPGLAGGQQYF.

This clonotype has just a few counts. This sequence joins TRBV4-1 and TRBJ2-7; D remains ambiguous. V lost 0 bases and J lost 5, with 14 bases in between. There are 15 residues in the CDR3. Germline lookup yields CDR1 MGHRA and CDR2 YSYEKL. The CDR3 spells CASSQEGTSRDEQYF. CDR3 sequence (DNA): TGCGCCAGCAGCCAAGAGGGCACAAGTCGGGACGAGCAGTACTTC.

This chain links TRBV27 with TRBJ2-1; TRBD2 agrees at 11 bases. The CDR3 runs 16 residues. V was clipped by 3 bases and J by 8 bases; unmatched bases: 9. In germline, CDR1 is MNHEY, CDR2 SMNVEV (reference sequence). CDR3 bases: TGTGCCAGCAGTTTCGGACTAGCGGGTGGGAAGTATGAGCAGTTCTTC. It is translated as CASSFGLAGGKYEQFF.

This chain uses TRBV21-1 with TRBJ2-1. TRBV21-1 corresponds to a pseudogene. The CDR3 contains 16 residues. This CDR3 is CASSKERGGSYNEQFF. Written as DNA, the CDR3 is TGTGCCAGCAGCAAAGAGCGGGGAGGCTCCTACAATGAGCAGTTCTTC.

The chain uses TRBV20-1 and TRBJ2-7; D might be TRBD1 (8 bases). The germline V gene encodes CDR1 DFQATT and CDR2 SNEGSKA (reference sequence). Trimming cost V 2 bases and J 2 bases, with 22 bases left between them. The CDR3 runs to 17 residues. Here the CDR3 reads CSARTLGGQGATYEQYF. The CDR3 nucleotides read TGCAGTGCTAGAACCCTCGGGGGGCAGGGGGCAACCTACGAGCAGTACTTC.

This chain uses TRBV11-3 with TRBJ2-5, with 16 bases matching TRBD2. Trimming took 5 bases from V and 7 from J; bases not matched to a gene: 16. The germline V gene encodes CDR1 SGHNT and CDR2 YENEEA. The CDR3 length is 19 residues. The CDR3 spells CASSGYSGTSGRAQGTQYF. CDR3 in DNA: TGTGCCAGCAGCGGCTACTCCGGGACTAGCGGGAGGGCCCAGGGGACCCAGTACTTC.

This clonotype has only a few counts. J is TRBJ2-1 and V is TRBV7-2, with 10 bases identical to TRBD2. The CDR3 runs 15 residues. Germline-derived CDR1 and CDR2 are SGHTA and FQGNSA. Trimming cost V 5 bases and J 5 bases; bases outside gene matches: 6. CDR3 residues: CASSPGLAVNNEQFF. The CDR3, as DNA: TGTGCCAGCAGCCCCGGACTAGCGGTGAACAATGAGCAGTTCTTC.

This clonotype was observed a handful of times. The chain has TRBV20-1 and TRBJ2-3; the D call may be TRBD1 or TRBD2 (6 bases each). This CDR3 comprises 15 residues. The V and J ends lost 3 bases and 6 bases respectively, with 19 bases between them. Germline CDR1 DFQATT, CDR2 SNEGSKA (reference sequence). CDR3 sequence: CSASYSRGPRDTQYF. DNA of the CDR3: TGCAGTGCTAGTTATTCCCGGGGGCCTAGGGATACGCAGTATTTT.

The CDR3 protein is CSVGGLYNEQFF. DNA for the CDR3: TGCAGCGTGGGGGGGCTTTACAATGAGCAGTTCTTC. The genes are TRBV20-1 and TRBJ2-1, with a weak D call TRBD2 (7 bases). The CDR3 extends over 12 amino acids. Per germline, CDR1 DFQATT and CDR2 SNEGSKA (reference sequence).

The genes are TRBV4-3 and TRBJ2-5; TRBD1 aligns across 10 bases. With the DNA end fitting TRBJ2-7 better, the J assignment may be wrong. Germline CDR1 LGHNA, CDR2 YSLEER. This CDR3 has 21 amino acids. DNA of the CDR3: TGCGCCAGCAGCCAAGCTACCAGCAACATCGGGAAGACAGGGGGCCGATACGAGCAGTACTTC. Its protein product is CASSQATSNIGKTGGRYEQYF.